A selection of T cell receptor beta chains follows, all from one sample in a study of blood T cell repertoires in COVID-19. TCRdb's copy holds only in-frame clones and misses some; the assay was immunoSEQ multiplex PCR. The sample comprises about 260,000 clones, about 80% of which are singletons, and over 4% rests with the top ten. Input material: PBMCs or T cells enriched from blood (not recorded which). These receptors were collected from a man aged 30 to 39 with acute COVID-19. Both conserved end residues are part of each CDR3. The D gene is left open where the match is weak. A row's size may be missing; if present it is once, few, many or a size class.

>TRBD1|NA|TRBV19|TRBJ2-5
TGTGCCAGTAGTTCACCCCGGACAGGGGGGGCGGAGACCCAGTACTTC
CASSSPRTGGAETQYF
>TRBD1|medium-sized|TRBV6-4|TRBJ2-2
TGTGCCAGCAGTGACGGACAGGGGGCCGGGGAGCTGTTTTTT
CASSDGQGAGELFF
>NA|NA|TRBV19|TRBJ1-1
TGTGCCAGTAGTATAGTTGCTTCCCCAACTAAAGCTTTCTTT
CASSIVASPTKAFF
>NA|NA|TRBV4-1|TRBJ1-3
TGCGCCAGCAGCCAAGATGTGGGGCTGAGCTCTGGAAACACCATATATTTT
CASSQDVGLSSGNTIYF
>TRBD1|NA|TRBV28|TRBJ1-3
TGTGCCAGCAGTTTAATAGGGGGCGGTGGAAACACCATATATTTT
CASSLIGGGGNTIYF
>NA|NA|TRBV7-6|TRBJ2-2
TGTGCCAGCAGCCCAAATCGGGGGTTAACCGGGGAGCTGTTTTTT
CASSPNRGLTGELFF
>NA|NA|TRBV27|TRBJ2-2
TGTGCCACCCGTACTAGCTACACCGGGGAGCTGTTTTTT
CATRTSYTGELFF
>NA|NA|TRBV27|TRBJ1-1
TGTGCCAGCAGTTCCCCAGCGGGACCCAGGACTGAAGCTTTCTTT
CASSSPAGPRTEAFF
>NA|NA|TRBV9|TRBJ1-4
TGTGCCAGCAGCAGGGAGTCAACTAATGAAAAACTGTTTTTT
CASSRESTNEKLFF
>NA|few|TRBV6-5|TRBJ1-6
TGTGCCAGCAGGATGGACATTCGGAATTTTTCACCCCTCCACTTT
CASRMDIRNFSPLHF
>NA|NA|TRBV24-1|TRBJ2-1
TGTGCCACCAGTGATCCCGCCGGGACTGGCTCCTACAATGAGCAGTTCTTC
CATSDPAGTGSYNEQFF
>TRBD1|few|TRBV11-3|TRBJ1-1
TGTGCCAGCAGCTTAGATCTGGGACAGATGAACACTGAAGCTTTCTTT
CASSLDLGQMNTEAFF
>TRBD2|NA|TRBV5-1|TRBJ2-5
TGCGCCAGCAGCTTCAACTCATTAGCGGGGGGCGGGGAGACCCAGTACTTC
CASSFNSLAGGGETQYF
>TRBD1|NA|TRBV20-1|TRBJ2-3
TGCAGTGCTAGTCGTCCCGGGACAGCCACTAGCACAGATACGCAGTATTTT
CSASRPGTATSTDTQYF
>TRBD2|NA|TRBV5-1|TRBJ2-5
TGTGCCAGCAGCTCCCTAGCGGGACAAAAGACCCAGTACTTC
CASSSLAGQKTQYF
>NA|NA|TRBV5-1|TRBJ1-6
TGTGCCAGCTCTGTGCGGGGAACAGATAATTCACCCCTCCACTTT
CASSVRGTDNSPLHF
>TRBD1|NA|TRBV4-3|TRBJ1-3
TGCGCCAGCAGCCAAGGCCGCGGACAGGTCGGAAACACCATATATTTT
CASSQGRGQVGNTIYF
>NA|NA|TRBV12-3/TRBV12-4|TRBJ1-4
TGTGCCAGCAGCCTACTTGAAAAACTGTTTTTT
CASSLLEKLFF
>TRBD1|NA|TRBV4-3|TRBJ1-2
TGCGCCAGCAGCCAAGATCAAAGGGCCAGGGGGCCTGGTGGCTACACCTTC
CASSQDQRARGPGGYTF
>NA|once|TRBV12-5|TRBJ1-2
TGTGCTAGTGGTTTGGTTACAGTCTTTGGCTACACCTTC
CASGLVTVFGYTF
>NA|few|TRBV5-1|TRBJ1-1
TGCGCCAGCAGCCAAAACGGGAACACTGAAGCTTTCTTT
CASSQNGNTEAFF
>NA|once|TRBV28|TRBJ1-3
TGTGCCAGCATCGGGGTAAATGGAAACACCATATATTTT
CASIGVNGNTIYF